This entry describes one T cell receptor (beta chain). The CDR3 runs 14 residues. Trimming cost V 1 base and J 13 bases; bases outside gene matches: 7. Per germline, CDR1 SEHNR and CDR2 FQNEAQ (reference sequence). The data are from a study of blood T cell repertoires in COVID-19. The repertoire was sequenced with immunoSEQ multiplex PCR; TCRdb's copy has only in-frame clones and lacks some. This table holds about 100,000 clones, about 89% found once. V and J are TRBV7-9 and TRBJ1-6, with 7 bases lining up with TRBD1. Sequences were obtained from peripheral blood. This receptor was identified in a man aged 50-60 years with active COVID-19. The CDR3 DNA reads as TGTGCCAGCAGCTTAGAGCCGACAGGGCGCCCCCTCCACTTT. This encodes CASSLEPTGRPLHF.